This TCR beta chain was sequenced for a study of cytomegalovirus exposure and HLA in healthy donors. This clone was seen once. What it recognizes is unknown. The CDR3 contains 15 residues. The germline CDR1 and CDR2 sequences are LGHNA and YNFKEQ. Trimming removed 1 base at V and 5 bases at J, with 14 bases between. The study ran its PCR with 60 Vbeta and 13 Jbeta primers. The table came from immunoSEQ multiplex PCR; TCRdb's copy has only in-frame clones and leaves some out. The repertoire holds 100,000 to 150,000 clones, with more than 80% as singletons. Study-wide results and limits: Immune exposure data for these donors was limited to CMV serostatus. In a later analysis, TCR beta V- and J-gene trimming showed a link to a missense DCLRE1C variant. Later analysis showed most CMV-associated TCR beta chains appearing HLA-restricted.

The sample was PBMCs. This TCR was recovered from a man aged 40-55 years in good health and CMV-seronegative. J is TRBJ1-1 and V is TRBV4-2; D is undetermined. In nucleotides, the CDR3 is TGTGCCAGCAGCCAAGCCTCAACGGGCGGGACTGAAGCTTTCTTT. Encoded protein: CASSQASTGGTEAFF.